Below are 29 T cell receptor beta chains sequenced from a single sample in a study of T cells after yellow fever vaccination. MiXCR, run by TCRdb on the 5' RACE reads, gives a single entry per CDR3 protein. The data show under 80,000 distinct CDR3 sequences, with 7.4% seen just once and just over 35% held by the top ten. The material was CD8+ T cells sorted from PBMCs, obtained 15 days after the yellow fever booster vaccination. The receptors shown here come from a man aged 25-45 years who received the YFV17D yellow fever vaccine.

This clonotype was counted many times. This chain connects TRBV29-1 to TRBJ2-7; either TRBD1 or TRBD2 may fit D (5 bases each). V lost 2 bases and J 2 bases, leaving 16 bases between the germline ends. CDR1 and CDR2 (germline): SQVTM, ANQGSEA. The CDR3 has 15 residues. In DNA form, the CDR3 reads TGCAGCGTTGAAACCCCGAGGGGATCCACCTACGAGCAGTACTTC. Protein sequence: CSVETPRGSTYEQYF.

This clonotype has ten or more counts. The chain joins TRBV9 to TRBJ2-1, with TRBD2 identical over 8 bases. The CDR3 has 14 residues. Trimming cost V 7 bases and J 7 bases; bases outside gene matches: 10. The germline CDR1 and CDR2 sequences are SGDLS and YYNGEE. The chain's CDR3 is CASGDGTSGNEQFF. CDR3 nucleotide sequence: TGTGCCAGCGGGGACGGGACTAGTGGGAATGAGCAGTTCTTC.

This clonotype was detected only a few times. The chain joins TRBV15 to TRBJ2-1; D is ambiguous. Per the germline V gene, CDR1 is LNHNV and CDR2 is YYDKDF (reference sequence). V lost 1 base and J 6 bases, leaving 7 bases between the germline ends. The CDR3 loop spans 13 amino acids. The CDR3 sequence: CATSRATLNEQFF. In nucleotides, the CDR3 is TGTGCCACCAGCAGAGCCACGCTCAATGAGCAGTTCTTC.

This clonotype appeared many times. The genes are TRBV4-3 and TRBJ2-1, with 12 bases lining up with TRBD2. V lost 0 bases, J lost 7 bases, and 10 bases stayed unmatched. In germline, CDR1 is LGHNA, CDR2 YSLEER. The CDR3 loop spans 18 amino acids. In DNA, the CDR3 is TGCGCCAGCAGCCAAGATGTGTTTTTGACTAGCGGGAGTAATGAGCAGTTCTTC. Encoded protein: CASSQDVFLTSGSNEQFF.

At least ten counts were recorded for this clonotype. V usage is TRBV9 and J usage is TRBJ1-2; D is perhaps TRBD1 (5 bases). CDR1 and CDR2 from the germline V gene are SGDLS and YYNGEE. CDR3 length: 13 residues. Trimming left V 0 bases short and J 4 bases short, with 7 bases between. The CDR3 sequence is CASSVGGSYGYTF. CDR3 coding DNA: TGTGCCAGCAGCGTAGGGGGCAGCTATGGCTACACCTTC.

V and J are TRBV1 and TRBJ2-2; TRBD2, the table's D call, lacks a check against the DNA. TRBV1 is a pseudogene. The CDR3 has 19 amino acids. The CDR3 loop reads CTSWQTLGLAGEITGELFF. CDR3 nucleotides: TGTACCAGCTGGCAGACCTTGGGACTAGCGGGAGAGATCACCGGGGAGCTGTTTTTT.

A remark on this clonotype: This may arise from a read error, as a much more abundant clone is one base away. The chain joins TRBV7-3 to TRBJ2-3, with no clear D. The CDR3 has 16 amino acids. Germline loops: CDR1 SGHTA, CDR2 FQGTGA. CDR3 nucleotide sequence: TGTGTCAGCAGCTCGACGACGGACGCTAGCACAGATACGCAGTATTTT. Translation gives CVSSSTTDASTDTQYF.

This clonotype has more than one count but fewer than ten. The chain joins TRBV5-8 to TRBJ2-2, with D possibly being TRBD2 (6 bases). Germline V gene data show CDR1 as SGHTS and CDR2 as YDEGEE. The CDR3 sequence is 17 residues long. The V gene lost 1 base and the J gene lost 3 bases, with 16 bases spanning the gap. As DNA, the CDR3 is TGTGCCAGCAGCTTGTATCCGAGCGGGCGGCACACCGGGGAGCTGTTTTTT. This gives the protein CASSLYPSGRHTGELFF.

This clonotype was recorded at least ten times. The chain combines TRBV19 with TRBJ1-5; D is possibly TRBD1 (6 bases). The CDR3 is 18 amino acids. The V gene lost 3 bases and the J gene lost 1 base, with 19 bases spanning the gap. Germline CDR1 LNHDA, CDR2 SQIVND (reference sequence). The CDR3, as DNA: TGTGCCAGTAGTATTTCTCCGGACAGATACATAAGCAATCAGCCCCAGCATTTT. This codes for CASSISPDRYISNQPQHF. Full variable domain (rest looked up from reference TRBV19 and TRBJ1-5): DGGITQSPKYLFRKEGQNVTLSCEQNLNHDAMYWYRQDPGQGLRLIYYSQIVNDFQKGDIAEGYSVSREKKESFPLTVTSAQKNPTAFYLCASSISPDRYISNQPQHFGDGTRLSIL.

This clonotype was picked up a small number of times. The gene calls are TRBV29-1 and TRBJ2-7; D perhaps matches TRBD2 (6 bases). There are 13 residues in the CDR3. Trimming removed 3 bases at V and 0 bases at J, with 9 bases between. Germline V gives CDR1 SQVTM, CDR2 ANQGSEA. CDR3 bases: TGCAGCGTTGATTCTAGCGACTCCTACGAGCAGTACTTC. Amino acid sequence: CSVDSSDSYEQYF.

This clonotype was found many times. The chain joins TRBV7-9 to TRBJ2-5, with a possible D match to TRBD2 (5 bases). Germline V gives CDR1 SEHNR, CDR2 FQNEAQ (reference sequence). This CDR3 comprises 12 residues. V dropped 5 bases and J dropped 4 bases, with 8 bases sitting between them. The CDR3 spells CASSGRRETQYF. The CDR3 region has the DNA TGTGCCAGCAGCGGGAGAAGAGAGACCCAGTACTTC.

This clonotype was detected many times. CDR3 protein: CASSVATGGEQYF. DNA of the CDR3: TGTGCCAGCAGCGTAGCTACAGGGGGCGAGCAGTACTTC. This chain connects TRBV9 to TRBJ2-7; the match to TRBD1 covers 8 bases. V lost 0 bases, J lost 6 bases, and 2 bases stayed unmatched. There are 13 residues in the CDR3. Germline V gives CDR1 SGDLS, CDR2 YYNGEE. The full variable domain, in which reference TRBV9 and TRBJ2-7 provide the parts outside the CDR3, is DSGVTQTPKHLITATGQRVTLRCSPRSGDLSVYWYQQSLDQGLQFLIQYYNGEERAKGNILERFSAQQFPDLHSELNLSSLELGDSALYFCASSVATGGEQYFGPGTRLTVT.

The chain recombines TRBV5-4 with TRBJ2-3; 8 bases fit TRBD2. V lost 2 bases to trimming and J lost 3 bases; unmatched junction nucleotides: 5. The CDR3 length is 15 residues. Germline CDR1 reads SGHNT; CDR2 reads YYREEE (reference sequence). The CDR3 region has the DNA TGTGCCAGCAGCTTCTCGGCTAGCGGGACAGATACGCAGTATTTT. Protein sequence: CASSFSASGTDTQYF.

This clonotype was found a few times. The CDR3 reads CATSRDLAGGIGNTIYF. DNA for the CDR3: TGTGCCACCAGCAGAGATCTGGCAGGGGGTATTGGAAACACCATATATTTT. This chain connects TRBV15 to TRBJ1-3, with 7 bases lining up with TRBD1. Germline V gene data show CDR1 as LNHNV and CDR2 as YYDKDF (reference sequence). The CDR3 consists of 17 residues. The junction had 8 bases not matched to a gene; V was cut back by 0 bases and J by 3 bases.

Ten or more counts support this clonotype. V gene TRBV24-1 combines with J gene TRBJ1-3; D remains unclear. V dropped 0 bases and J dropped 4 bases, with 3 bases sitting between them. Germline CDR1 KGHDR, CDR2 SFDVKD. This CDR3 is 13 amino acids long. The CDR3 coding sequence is TGTGCCACCAGTGATTTGCAAGGAAACACCATATATTTT. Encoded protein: CATSDLQGNTIYF.

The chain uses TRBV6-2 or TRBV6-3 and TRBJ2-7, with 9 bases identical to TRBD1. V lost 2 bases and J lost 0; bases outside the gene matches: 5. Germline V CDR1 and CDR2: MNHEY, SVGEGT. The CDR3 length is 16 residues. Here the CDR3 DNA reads TGTGCCAGCAGTTACCCCCGGGACAGGGTCTCCTACGAGCAGTACTTC. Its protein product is CASSYPRDRVSYEQYF.

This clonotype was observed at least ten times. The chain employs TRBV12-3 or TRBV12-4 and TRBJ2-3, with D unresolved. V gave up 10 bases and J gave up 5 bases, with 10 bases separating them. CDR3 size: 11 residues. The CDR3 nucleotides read TGTGCCACCTTTTTAGAAGATACGCAGTATTTT. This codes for CATFLEDTQYF.

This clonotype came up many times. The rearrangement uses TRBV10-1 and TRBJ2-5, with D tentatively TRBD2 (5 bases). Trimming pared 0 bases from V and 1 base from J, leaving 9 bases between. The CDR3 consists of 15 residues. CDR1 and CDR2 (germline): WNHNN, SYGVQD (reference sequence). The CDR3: CASSESVGSQETQYF. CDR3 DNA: TGCGCCAGCAGTGAGTCGGTGGGGAGCCAAGAGACCCAGTACTTC.

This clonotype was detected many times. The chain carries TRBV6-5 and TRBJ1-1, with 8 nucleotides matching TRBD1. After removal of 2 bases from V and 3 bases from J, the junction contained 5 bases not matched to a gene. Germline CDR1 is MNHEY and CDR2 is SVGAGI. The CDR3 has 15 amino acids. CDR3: CASSYDGQGDTEAFF. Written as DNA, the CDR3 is TGTGCCAGCAGTTACGACGGACAGGGTGACACTGAAGCTTTCTTT.

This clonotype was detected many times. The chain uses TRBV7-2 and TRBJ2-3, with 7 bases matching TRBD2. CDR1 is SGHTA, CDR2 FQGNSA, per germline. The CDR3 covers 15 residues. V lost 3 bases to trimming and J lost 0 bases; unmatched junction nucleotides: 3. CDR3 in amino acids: CASSFSGFSTDTQYF. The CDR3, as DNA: TGTGCCAGCAGCTTTAGCGGGTTTAGCACAGATACGCAGTATTTT.

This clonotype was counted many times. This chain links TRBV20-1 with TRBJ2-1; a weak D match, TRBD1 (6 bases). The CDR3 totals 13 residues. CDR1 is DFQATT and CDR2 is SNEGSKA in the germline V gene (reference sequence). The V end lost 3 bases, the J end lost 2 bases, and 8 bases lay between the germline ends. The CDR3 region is CSARDRPYNEQFF. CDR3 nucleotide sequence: TGCAGTGCTAGGGACAGACCCTACAATGAGCAGTTCTTC.

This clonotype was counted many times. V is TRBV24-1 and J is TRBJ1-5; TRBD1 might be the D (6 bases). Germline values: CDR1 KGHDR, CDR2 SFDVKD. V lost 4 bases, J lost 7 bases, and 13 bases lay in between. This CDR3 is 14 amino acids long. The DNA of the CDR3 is TGTGCCACCAGTGACCCGGGGGCGGGACAGCCCCAGCATTTT. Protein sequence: CATSDPGAGQPQHF.

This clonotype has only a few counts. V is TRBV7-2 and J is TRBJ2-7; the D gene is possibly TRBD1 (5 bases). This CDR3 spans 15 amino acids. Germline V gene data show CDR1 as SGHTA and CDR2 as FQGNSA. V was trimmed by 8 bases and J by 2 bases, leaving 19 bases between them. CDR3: CASGMMAGLTYEQYF. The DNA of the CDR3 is TGTGCCAGCGGGATGATGGCAGGGTTAACCTACGAGCAGTACTTC.

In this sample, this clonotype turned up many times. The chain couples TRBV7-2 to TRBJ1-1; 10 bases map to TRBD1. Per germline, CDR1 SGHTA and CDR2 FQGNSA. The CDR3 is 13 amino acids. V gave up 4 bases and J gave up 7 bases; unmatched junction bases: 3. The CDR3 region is CASSWGTGDEAFF. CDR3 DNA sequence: TGTGCCAGCAGCTGGGGGACAGGGGATGAAGCTTTCTTT.

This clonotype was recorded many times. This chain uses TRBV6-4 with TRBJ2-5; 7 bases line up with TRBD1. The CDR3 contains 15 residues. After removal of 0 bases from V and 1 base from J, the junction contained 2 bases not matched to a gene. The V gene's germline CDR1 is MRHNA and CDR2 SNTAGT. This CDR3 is CASSDSPGGQETQYF. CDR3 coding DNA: TGTGCCAGCAGTGACTCGCCAGGGGGCCAAGAGACCCAGTACTTC.

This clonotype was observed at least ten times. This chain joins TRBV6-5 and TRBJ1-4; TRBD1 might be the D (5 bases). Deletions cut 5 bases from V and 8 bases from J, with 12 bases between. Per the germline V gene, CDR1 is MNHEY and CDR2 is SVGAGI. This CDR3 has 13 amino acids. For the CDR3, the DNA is TGTGCCAGCAGTCCCGGGGGGTCGGAAAAACTGTTTTTT. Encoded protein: CASSPGGSEKLFF.

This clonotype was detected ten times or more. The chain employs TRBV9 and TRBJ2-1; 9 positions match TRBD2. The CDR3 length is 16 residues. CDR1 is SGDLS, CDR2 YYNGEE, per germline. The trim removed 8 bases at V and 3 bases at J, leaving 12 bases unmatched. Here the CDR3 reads CASLETGTSFYNEQFF. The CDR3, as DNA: TGTGCCAGTTTAGAAACAGGGACTAGCTTCTACAATGAGCAGTTCTTC.

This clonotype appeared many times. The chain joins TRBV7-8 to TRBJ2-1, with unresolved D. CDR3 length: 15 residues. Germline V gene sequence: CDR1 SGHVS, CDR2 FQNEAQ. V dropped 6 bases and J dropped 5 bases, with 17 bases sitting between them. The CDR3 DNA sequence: TGTGCCAGCAGTGGTTATAGGTACCTCGACAATGAGCAGTTCTTC. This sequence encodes CASSGYRYLDNEQFF. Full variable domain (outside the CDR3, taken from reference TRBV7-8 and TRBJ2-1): GAGVSQSPRYKVAKRGQDVALRCDPISGHVSLFWYQQALGQGPEFLTYFQNEAQLDKSGLPSDRFFAERPEGSVSTLKIQRTQQEDSAVYLCASSGYRYLDNEQFFGPGTRLTVL.

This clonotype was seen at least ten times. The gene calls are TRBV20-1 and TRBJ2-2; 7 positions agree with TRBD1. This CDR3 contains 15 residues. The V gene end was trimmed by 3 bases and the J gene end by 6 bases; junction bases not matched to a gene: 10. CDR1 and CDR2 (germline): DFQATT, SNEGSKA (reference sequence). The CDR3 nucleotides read TGCAGTGCTAGGATCCCCACAGGGGTCGCCGGGGAGCTGTTTTTT. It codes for CSARIPTGVAGELFF.